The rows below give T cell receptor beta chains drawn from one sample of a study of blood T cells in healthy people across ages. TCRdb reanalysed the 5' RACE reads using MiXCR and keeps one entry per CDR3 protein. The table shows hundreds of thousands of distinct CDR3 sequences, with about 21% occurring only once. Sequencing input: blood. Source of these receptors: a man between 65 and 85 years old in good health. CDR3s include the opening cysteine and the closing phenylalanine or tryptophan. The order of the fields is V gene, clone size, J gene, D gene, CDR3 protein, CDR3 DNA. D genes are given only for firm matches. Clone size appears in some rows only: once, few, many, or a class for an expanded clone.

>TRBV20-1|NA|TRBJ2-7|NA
CSARVSTGLGEQYF
TGCAGTGCTAGAGTCTCTACAGGGCTTGGCGAGCAGTACTTC
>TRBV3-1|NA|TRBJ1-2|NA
CASSQEKGGYTF
TGTGCCAGCAGCCAAGAAAAGGGGGGCTACACCTTC
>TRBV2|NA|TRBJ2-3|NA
CASSLDLRTDTQYF
TGTGCCAGCAGCTTGGACTTACGCACAGATACGCAGTATTTT
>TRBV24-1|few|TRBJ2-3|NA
CATSDPGGGSTDTQYF
TGTGCCACCAGTGATCCCGGGGGCGGGAGCACAGATACGCAGTATTTT
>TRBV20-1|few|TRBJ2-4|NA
CSASEALAKNIQYF
TGCAGTGCTAGTGAGGCTCTAGCCAAAAACATTCAGTACTTC
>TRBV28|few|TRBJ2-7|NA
CASSYREDAYF
TGTGCCAGCAGTTACCGCGAGGACGCGTACTTC
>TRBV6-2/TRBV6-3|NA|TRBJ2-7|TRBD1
CASSYPGTGAYEQYF
TGTGCCAGCAGTTACCCCGGGACAGGGGCCTACGAGCAGTACTTC
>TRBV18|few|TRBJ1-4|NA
CASSRQDSSNEKLFF
TGTGCCAGCTCACGACAGGACAGCTCTAATGAAAAACTGTTTTTT
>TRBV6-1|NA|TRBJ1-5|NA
CASSVGSQPQHF
TGTGCCAGCAGTGTAGGGTCGCAGCCCCAGCATTTT
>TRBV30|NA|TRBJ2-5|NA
CAWSVLPSERETQYF
TGTGCCTGGAGTGTACTTCCTAGTGAAAGGGAGACCCAGTACTTC
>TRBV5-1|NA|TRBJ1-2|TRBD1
CASSPQGGSVFYGYTF
TGCGCCAGCAGCCCCCAGGGGGGGTCGGTCTTCTATGGCTACACCTTC
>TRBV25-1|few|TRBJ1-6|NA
CASSPRVGADSPLHF
TGTGCCAGCAGTCCCCGGGTAGGGGCAGATTCACCCCTCCACTTT
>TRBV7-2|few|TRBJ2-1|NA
CASSLGRIGVNEQFF
TGTGCCAGCAGCTTGGGGCGGATTGGAGTCAATGAGCAGTTCTTC
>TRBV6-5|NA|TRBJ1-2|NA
CASSSGPNIYGYTF
TGTGCCAGCAGCTCCGGACCGAACATCTATGGCTACACCTTC
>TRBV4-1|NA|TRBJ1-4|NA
CASSQDGRDGEKLFF
TGCGCCAGCAGCCAAGATGGGCGGGATGGCGAAAAACTGTTTTTT
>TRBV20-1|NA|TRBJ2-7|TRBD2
CSARPTSGRWYEQYF
TGCAGTGCTAGACCCACTAGCGGGAGATGGTACGAGCAGTACTTC
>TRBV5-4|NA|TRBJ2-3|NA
CATGDGFTDTQYF
TGTGCCACTGGGGATGGCTTCACAGATACGCAGTATTTT
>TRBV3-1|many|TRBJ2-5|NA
CASSQDLGIRETQYF
TGTGCCAGCAGCCAAGATTTAGGGATTCGGGAGACCCAGTACTTC
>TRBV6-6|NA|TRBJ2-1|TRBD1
CASSSDRGRNEQFF
TGTGCCAGCAGTTCCGACAGGGGGCGAAATGAGCAGTTCTTC
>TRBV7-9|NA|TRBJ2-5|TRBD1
CASSHAGGSAETQYF
TGTGCCAGCAGCCACGCAGGGGGCTCTGCAGAGACCCAGTACTTC
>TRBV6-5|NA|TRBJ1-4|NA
CASSLESEKLFF
TGTGCCAGCAGCCTAGAGAGCGAAAAACTGTTTTTT
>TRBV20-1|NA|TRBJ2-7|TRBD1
CSARDGTGNGGYF
TGCAGTGCTAGAGATGGGACAGGGAATGGTGGGTACTTC
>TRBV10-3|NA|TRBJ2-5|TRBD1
CAISGTGPEETQYF
TGTGCCATCAGTGGGACAGGTCCGGAGGAGACCCAGTACTTC
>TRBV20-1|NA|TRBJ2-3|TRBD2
CSATSGSWVTDTQYF
TGCAGTGCTACTAGCGGGAGTTGGGTCACAGATACGCAGTATTTT
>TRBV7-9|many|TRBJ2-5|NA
CASSPRNLQETQYF
TGTGCCAGCAGCCCACGCAATCTCCAAGAGACCCAGTACTTC
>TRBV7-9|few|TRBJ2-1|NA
CASSLALGGSYNEQFF
TGTGCCAGCAGCTTAGCGCTTGGAGGCTCGTACAATGAGCAGTTCTTC
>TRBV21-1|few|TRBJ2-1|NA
CARDGRGNNEQFF
TGTGCCAGAGACGGACGGGGCAACAATGAGCAGTTCTTC
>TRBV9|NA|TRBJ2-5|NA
CASSAIGSNRETQYF
TGTGCCAGCAGCGCTATTGGGTCCAATCGGGAGACCCAGTACTTC
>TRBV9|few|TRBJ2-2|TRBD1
CASSVDPGGKDTGELFF
TGTGCCAGCAGCGTAGATCCAGGGGGCAAGGACACCGGGGAGCTGTTTTTT
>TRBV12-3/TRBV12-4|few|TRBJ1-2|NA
CASSLIGAYSGHTF
TGTGCCAGCAGTTTAATTGGAGCCTACTCTGGCCACACCTTC
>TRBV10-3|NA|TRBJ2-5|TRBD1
CAISEGQGTTYVQYF
TGTGCCATCAGTGAGGGACAGGGAACCACTTACGTGCAGTACTTC
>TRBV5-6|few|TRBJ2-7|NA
CASSFGTLITYQYF
TGTGCCAGCAGCTTCGGGACTCTAATCACCTACCAGTACTTC
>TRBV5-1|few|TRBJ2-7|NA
CASSLVSRDEQYF
TGCGCCAGCAGCTTGGTATCTAGGGACGAGCAGTACTTC
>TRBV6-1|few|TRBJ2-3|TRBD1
CASSRRRTGTGVTDTQYF
TGTGCCAGCAGTCGACGCCGAACCGGGACAGGGGTAACAGATACGCAGTATTTT
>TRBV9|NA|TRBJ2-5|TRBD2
CASSVVGAGNEETQYF
TGTGCCAGCAGCGTAGTGGGAGCGGGGAATGAAGAGACCCAGTACTTC
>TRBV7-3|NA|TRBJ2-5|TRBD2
CASSTSGAAQETQYF
TGTGCCAGCAGCACTAGCGGGGCGGCCCAAGAGACCCAGTACTTC
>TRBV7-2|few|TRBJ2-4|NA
CASSLGGGFAKNIQYF
TGTGCCAGCAGCTTGGGAGGGGGTTTCGCCAAAAACATTCAGTACTTC
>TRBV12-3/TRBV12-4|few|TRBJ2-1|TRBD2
CASSKTSGRAFEQFF
TGTGCCAGCAGCAAAACTAGCGGGAGGGCGTTTGAGCAGTTCTTC
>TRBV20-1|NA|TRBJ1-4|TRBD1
CSASSWDRGEKLFF
TGCAGTGCTAGTAGCTGGGACAGAGGGGAAAAACTGTTTTTT
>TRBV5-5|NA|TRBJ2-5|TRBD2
CASSLAVAGVMETQYF
TGTGCCAGCAGCTTGGCTGTAGCGGGAGTTATGGAGACCCAGTACTTC
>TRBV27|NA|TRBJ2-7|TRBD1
CASSPLTGLSVIDEQYF
TGTGCCAGCAGTCCATTGACAGGGTTGTCGGTGATAGACGAGCAGTACTTC
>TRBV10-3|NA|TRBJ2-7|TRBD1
CAISEGQAWGEQYF
TGTGCCATCAGCGAGGGACAGGCATGGGGGGAGCAGTACTTC
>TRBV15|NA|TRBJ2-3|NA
CATSNSKDTQYF
TGTGCCACCAGCAACAGTAAAGATACGCAGTATTTT
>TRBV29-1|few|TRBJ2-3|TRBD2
CSVPPAGVTDTQYF
TGCAGCGTGCCCCCGGCGGGAGTAACAGATACGCAGTATTTT
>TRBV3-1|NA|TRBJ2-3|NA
CASRKAGQQRTDTQYF
TGTGCCAGCAGAAAAGCAGGCCAACAACGCACAGATACGCAGTATTTT
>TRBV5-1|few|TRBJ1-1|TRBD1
CASSPPGQGGFTEAFF
TGCGCCAGCAGCCCTCCGGGACAGGGCGGTTTTACTGAAGCTTTCTTT
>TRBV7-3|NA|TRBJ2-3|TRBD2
CASSILAGGVNTQYF
TGTGCCAGCAGCATCCTAGCGGGAGGGGTCAATACGCAGTATTTT
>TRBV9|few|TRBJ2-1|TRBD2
CASSGGLAGDLSYNEQFF
TGTGCCAGCAGCGGCGGACTAGCGGGAGACCTCTCCTACAATGAGCAGTTCTTC
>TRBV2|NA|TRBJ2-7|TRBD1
CASSPLEGTGGRFF
TGTGCCAGCAGTCCGTTAGAGGGGACAGGGGGCCGCTTCTTC
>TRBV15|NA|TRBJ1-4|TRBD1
CATSRAGTGNEKLFF
TGTGCCACCAGCAGGGCCGGGACAGGGAATGAAAAACTGTTTTTT